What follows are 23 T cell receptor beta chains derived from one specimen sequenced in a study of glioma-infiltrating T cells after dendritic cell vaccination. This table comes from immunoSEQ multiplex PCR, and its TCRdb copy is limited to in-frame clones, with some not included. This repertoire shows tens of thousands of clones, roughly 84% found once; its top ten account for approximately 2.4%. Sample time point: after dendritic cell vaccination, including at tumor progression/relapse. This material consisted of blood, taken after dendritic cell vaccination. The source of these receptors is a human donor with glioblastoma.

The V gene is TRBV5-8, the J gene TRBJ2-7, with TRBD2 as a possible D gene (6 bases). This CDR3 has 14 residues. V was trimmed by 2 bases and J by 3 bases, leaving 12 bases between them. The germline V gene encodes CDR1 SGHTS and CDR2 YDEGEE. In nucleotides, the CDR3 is TGTGCCAGCAGCTTTGGGTCGGGGGACTACGAGCAGTACTTC. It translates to CASSFGSGDYEQYF.

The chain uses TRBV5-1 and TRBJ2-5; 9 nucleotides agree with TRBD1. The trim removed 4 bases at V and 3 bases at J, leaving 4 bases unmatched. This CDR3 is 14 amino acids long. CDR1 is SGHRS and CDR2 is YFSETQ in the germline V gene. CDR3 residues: CASSTRTGEETQYF. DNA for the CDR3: TGCGCCAGCAGCACACGGACAGGGGAAGAGACCCAGTACTTC.

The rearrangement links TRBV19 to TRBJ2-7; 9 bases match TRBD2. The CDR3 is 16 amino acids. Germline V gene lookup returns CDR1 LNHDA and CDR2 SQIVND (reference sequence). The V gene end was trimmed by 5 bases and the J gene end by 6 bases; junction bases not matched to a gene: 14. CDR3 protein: CASSLTGAGGLGEQYF. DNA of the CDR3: TGTGCCAGTAGTCTAACCGGAGCGGGAGGACTCGGCGAGCAGTACTTC.

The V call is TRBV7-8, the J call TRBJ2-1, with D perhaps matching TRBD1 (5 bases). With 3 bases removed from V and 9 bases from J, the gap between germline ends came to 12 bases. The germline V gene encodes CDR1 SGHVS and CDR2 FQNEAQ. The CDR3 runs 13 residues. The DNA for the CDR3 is TGTGCCAGCAGCTTTGGGGCTGGGGTTGAGCAGTTCTTC. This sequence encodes CASSFGAGVEQFF.

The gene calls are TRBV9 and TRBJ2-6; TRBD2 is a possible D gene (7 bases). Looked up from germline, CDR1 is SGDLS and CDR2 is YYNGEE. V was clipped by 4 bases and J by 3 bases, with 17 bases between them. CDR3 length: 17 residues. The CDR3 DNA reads TGTGCCAGCAGCCAATGGGGGGGGCGCCTTGGGGCCAACGTCCTGACTTTC. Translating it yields CASSQWGGRLGANVLTF.

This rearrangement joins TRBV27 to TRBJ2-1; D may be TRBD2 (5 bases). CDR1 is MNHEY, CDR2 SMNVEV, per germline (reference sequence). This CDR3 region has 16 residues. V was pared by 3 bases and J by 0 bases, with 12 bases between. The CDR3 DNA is TGTGCCAGCAGTTTTGAGGGAGACCTCTCCTACAATGAGCAGTTCTTC. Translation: CASSFEGDLSYNEQFF.

The CDR3 DNA follows: TGTGCCAGCAGTTTATCTGAGGGACTAGCGGGTGACTACGAGCAGTACTTC. It encodes CASSLSEGLAGDYEQYF. The V call is TRBV28, the J call TRBJ2-7, with TRBD2 matching over 12 bases. Germline-derived CDR1 and CDR2 are MDHEN and SYDVKM. V shed 1 base, J shed 3 bases, and the junction held 7 bases outside the gene matches. There are 17 residues in the CDR3. The entire variable domain, with the rest obtained from reference TRBV28 and TRBJ2-7, is as follows: DVKVTQSSRYLVKRTGEKVFLECVQDMDHENMFWYRQDPGLGLRLIYFSYDVKMKEKGDIPEGYSVSREKKERFSLILESASTNQTSMYLCASSLSEGLAGDYEQYFGPGTRLTVT.

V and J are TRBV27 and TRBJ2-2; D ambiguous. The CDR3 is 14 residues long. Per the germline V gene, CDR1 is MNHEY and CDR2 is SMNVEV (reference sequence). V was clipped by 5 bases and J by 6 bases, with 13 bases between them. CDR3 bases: TGTGCCAGCAGTAGACCGAGCGCCTCCGGGGAGCTGTTTTTT. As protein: CASSRPSASGELFF.

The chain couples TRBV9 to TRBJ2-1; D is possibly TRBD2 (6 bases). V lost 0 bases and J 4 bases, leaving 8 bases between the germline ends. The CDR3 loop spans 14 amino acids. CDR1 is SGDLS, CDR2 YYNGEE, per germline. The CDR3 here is CASSVVAEYNEQFF. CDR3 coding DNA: TGTGCCAGCAGCGTAGTAGCGGAATACAATGAGCAGTTCTTC.

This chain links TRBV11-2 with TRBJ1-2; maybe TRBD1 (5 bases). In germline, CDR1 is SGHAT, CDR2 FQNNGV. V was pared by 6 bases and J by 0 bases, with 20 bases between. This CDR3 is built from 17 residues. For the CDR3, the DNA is TGTGCCAGCAGAACCTGGACAAGCAGGAGGGCTAACTATGGCTACACCTTC. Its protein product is CASRTWTSRRANYGYTF.

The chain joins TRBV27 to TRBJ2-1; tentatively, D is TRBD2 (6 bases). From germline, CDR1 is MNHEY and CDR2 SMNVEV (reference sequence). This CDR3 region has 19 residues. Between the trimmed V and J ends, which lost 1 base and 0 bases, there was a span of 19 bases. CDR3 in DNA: TGTGCCAGCAGTTTATATGGGACTCCGGGGCGGGGCTCCTACAATGAGCAGTTCTTC. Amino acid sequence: CASSLYGTPGRGSYNEQFF.

This CDR3 is CASSQDPGSGLLNTEAFF. The CDR3 nucleotides read TGCGCCAGCAGCCAAGATCCCGGGTCAGGACTTTTGAACACTGAAGCTTTCTTT. The J gene is TRBJ1-1, the V gene TRBV4-1; D ambiguous. The CDR3 is made up of 18 amino acids. Trimming stripped 0 bases from V and 0 bases from J, with 17 bases between. Germline CDR1 is MGHRA and CDR2 is YSYEKL.

The CDR3, as DNA: TGTGCCAGCAGCCAACAGGGTCGAAGCAACACCGGGGAGCTGTTTTTT. Its translation is CASSQQGRSNTGELFF. The V call is TRBV4-2, the J call TRBJ2-2, with D possibly being TRBD1 (5 bases). This CDR3 region has 16 residues. The V end was cut by 2 bases, the J end by 2 bases, with 12 bases between. Germline CDR1 reads LGHNA; CDR2 reads YNFKEQ.

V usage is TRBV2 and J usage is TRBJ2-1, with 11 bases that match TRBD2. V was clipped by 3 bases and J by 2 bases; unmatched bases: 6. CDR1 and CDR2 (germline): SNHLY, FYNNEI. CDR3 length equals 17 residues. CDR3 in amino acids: CASSDASGGPPYNEQFF. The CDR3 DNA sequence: TGTGCCAGCAGTGATGCTAGCGGGGGGCCCCCCTACAATGAGCAGTTCTTC. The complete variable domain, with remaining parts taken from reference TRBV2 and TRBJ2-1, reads EPEVTQTPSHQVTQMGQEVILRCVPISNHLYFYWYRQILGQKVEFLVSFYNNEISEKSEIFDDQFSVERPDGSNFTLKIRSTKLEDSAMYFCASSDASGGPPYNEQFFGPGTRLTVL.

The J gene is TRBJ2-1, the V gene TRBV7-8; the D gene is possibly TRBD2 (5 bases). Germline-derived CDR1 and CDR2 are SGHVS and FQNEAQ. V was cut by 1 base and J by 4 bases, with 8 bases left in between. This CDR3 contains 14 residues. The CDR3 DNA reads TGTGCCAGCAGCTTAGAGCGGCCGTACAATGAGCAGTTCTTC. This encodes CASSLERPYNEQFF.

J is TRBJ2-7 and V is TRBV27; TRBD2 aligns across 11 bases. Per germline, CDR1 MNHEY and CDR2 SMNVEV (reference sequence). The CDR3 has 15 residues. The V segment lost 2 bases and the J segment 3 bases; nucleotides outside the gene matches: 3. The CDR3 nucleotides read TGTGCCAGCAGTTTAAGTCTAGCGGGAGGCTACGAGCAGTACTTC. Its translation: CASSLSLAGGYEQYF.

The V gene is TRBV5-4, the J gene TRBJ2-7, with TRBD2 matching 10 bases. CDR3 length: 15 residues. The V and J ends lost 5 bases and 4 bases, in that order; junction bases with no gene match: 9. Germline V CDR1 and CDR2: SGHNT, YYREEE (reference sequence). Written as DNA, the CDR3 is TGTGCCAGCAGACACGACCTAGCGGGGGTTTACGAGCAGTACTTC. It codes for CASRHDLAGVYEQYF.

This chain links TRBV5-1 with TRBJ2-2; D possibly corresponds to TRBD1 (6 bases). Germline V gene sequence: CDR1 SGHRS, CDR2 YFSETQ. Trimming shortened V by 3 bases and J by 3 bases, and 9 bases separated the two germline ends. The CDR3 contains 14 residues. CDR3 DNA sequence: TGCGCCAGCAGCTCCCGGACAGACACCGGGGAGCTGTTTTTT. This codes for CASSSRTDTGELFF.

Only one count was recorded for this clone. The CDR3 sequence is CASGGVQPQHF. The CDR3 DNA is TGTGCCTCGGGGGGGGTTCAGCCCCAGCATTTT. The V and J genes are TRBV19 and TRBJ1-5, with D tentatively TRBD1 (5 bases). V was pared by 11 bases and J by 6 bases, with 11 bases between. CDR1 and CDR2 from the germline V gene are LNHDA and SQIVND (reference sequence). This CDR3 comprises 11 residues.

The CDR3 sequence: CASSLGQGYYGYTF. Written as DNA, the CDR3 is TGTGCCAGCAGCTTGGGACAGGGATACTATGGCTACACCTTC. The rearrangement uses TRBV5-8 and TRBJ1-2, with 7 bases identical to TRBD1. Germline values: CDR1 SGHTS, CDR2 YDEGEE. The CDR3 is made up of 14 amino acids. V lost 0 bases and J lost 3; bases outside the gene matches: 2.

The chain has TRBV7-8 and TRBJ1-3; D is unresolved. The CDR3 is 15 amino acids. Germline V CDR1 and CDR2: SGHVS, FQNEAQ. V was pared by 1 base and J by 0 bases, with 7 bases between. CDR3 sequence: CASSLVWASGNTIYF. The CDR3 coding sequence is TGTGCCAGCAGCTTAGTGTGGGCCTCTGGAAACACCATATATTTT.

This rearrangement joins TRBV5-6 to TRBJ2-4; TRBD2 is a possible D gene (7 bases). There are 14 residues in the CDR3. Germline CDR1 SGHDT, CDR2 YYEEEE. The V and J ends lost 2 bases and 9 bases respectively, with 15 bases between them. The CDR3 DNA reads TGTGCCAGCAGCTTTGACCAGAGGGGGGGCATTCAGTACTTC. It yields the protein CASSFDQRGGIQYF.

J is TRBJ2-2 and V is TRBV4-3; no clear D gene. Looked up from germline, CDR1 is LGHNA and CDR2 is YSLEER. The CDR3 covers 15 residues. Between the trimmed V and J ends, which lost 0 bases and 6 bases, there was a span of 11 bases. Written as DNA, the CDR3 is TGCGCCAGCAGCCAAGATAGAGGCGGTCCCGGGGAGCTGTTTTTT. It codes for CASSQDRGGPGELFF.